This is a list of T cell receptor beta chains from one sample in a study of human T cells and chemical hapten exposure. A single record per CDR3 protein comes from TCRdb applying MiXCR to the RACE reads. This sample has around 85,000 distinct CDR3 sequences, with 10% to 15% found just once. The material sequenced was whole blood, taken in connection with sensitization to the hapten diphenylcyclopropenone (DPC). All receptors come from a woman in her forties or fifties with alopecia areata. Some clones in this sample may be carry-over from other donors' samples. Each CDR3 is given with its conserved first and last residue. A D gene is named only where the DNA matches it firmly. Clone size, where shown, is once, few, many, or a class for clones that have expanded.

V,J,size,D,length,CDR3,DNA
TRBV3-1,TRBJ2-1,many,TRBD2,15,CASSQAAGGLREQFF,TGTGCCAGCAGCCAAGCTGCGGGAGGGCTCCGTGAGCAGTTCTTC
TRBV7-9,TRBJ2-2,-,-,13,CASSLADFGELFF,TGTGCCAGCAGCTTAGCCGACTTCGGGGAGCTGTTTTTT
TRBV29-1,TRBJ2-7,many,TRBD1,12,CSVSTGVREQYF,TGCAGCGTTTCCACAGGGGTTCGGGAGCAGTACTTC
TRBV11-2,TRBJ2-1,-,TRBD2,18,CASSLVGASGRVNNEQFF,TGTGCCAGCAGCTTAGTAGGGGCTAGCGGGAGGGTGAACAATGAGCAGTTCTTC
TRBV5-1,TRBJ1-2,few,TRBD1,14,CASSTGDRGYGYTF,TGCGCCAGCAGCACCGGGGACAGGGGCTATGGCTACACCTTC
TRBV29-1,TRBJ2-3,-,TRBD2,13,CSGGLAETDTQYF,TGCAGCGGGGGACTAGCGGAAACAGATACGCAGTATTTT
TRBV6-2/TRBV6-3,TRBJ2-3,-,-,13,CASTFSYTDTQYF,TGTGCCAGCACGTTCTCCTACACAGATACGCAGTATTTT
TRBV6-9,TRBJ2-5,few,-,16,CASSCGCGGGGETQYF,TGTGCCAGCAGTTGTGGATGTGGAGGCGGAGGAGAGACCCAGTACTTC
TRBV2,TRBJ1-2,-,-,11,CASSGLLGYTF,TGTGCCAGCAGTGGTCTCCTAGGCTACACCTTC
TRBV7-9,TRBJ2-1,-,-,13,CASSSGVNNEQFF,TGTGCCAGCAGCTCCGGGGTTAACAATGAGCAGTTCTTC
TRBV3-1,TRBJ2-1,few,-,13,CASSQDPRNEQFF,TGTGCCAGCAGCCAAGATCCGAGGAATGAGCAGTTCTTC
TRBV12-3/TRBV12-4,TRBJ2-5,many,-,15,CASSLAGRLGETQYF,TGTGCCAGCAGTTTAGCGGGGAGACTAGGAGAGACCCAGTACTTC
TRBV12-3/TRBV12-4,TRBJ2-7,many,TRBD1,15,CASSADRGSSYEQYF,TGTGCCAGCAGTGCTGACAGGGGAAGCTCCTACGAGCAGTACTTC
TRBV3-1,TRBJ1-1,-,-,12,CASSQDSRPSFF,TGTGCCAGCAGCCAAGACTCCCGCCCCAGTTTCTTT
TRBV20-1,TRBJ2-2,-,TRBD1,15,CSASRTGGWTGELFF,TGCAGTGCCTCTCGGACAGGGGGCTGGACCGGGGAGCTGTTTTTT